One sample yielded the 5 T cell receptor beta chains listed below, sequenced in a study of T cells in Graves' hyperthyroidism and ophthalmopathy. It was RNA transcripts that yielded the amplified TCR beta CDR3 regions. With the HTBI primer set, the TCR CDR3 went through a first round of RT-PCR. TCRdb re-called the multiplex PCR reads through MiXCR, storing one row per CDR3 protein. The repertoire holds about 420,000 distinct CDR3 sequences, less than 20% seen once, with 13% to 15% in the top ten. Sequencing was carried out using blood. The receptors originated from a woman between 18 and 29 years old with Graves' hyperthyroidism.

This clonotype was counted ten times or more. The junction departs from the called germline gene at one end, perhaps through a read error. The chain couples TRBV6-1 to TRBJ2-1; no reliable D call. Germline-derived CDR1 and CDR2 are MNHNS and SASEGT. There are 16 residues in the CDR3. In nucleotides, the CDR3 is TGTGCCAGCAGGCCCCTGGGTTTGTTCTCCCACAATGAGCAGTTCTTC. It specifies CASRPLGLFSHNEQFF.

The table lists this clonotype with many counts. The rearrangement uses TRBV5-1 and TRBJ1-2; D is uncertain. V was pared by 4 bases and J by 2 bases, with 9 bases between. This CDR3 has 13 amino acids. Germline CDR1 is SGHRS and CDR2 is YFSETQ. CDR3 DNA sequence: TGCGCCAGCAGCGAAGACGGCAACTATGGCTACACCTTC. Protein sequence: CASSEDGNYGYTF.

This clonotype was observed a handful of times. The V call is TRBV2, the J call TRBJ2-3; D is perhaps TRBD1 (6 bases). The CDR3 is made up of 15 amino acids. The V end was cut by 7 bases, the J end by 4 bases, with 18 bases between. Germline CDR1 reads SNHLY; CDR2 reads FYNNEI. For the CDR3, the DNA is TGTGCCAGCACCCCTGGGGGCGGCCGGCCAGATACGCAGTATTTT. Translation: CASTPGGGRPDTQYF. Full variable domain (missing parts from reference TRBV2 and TRBJ2-3): EPEVTQTPSHQVTQMGQEVILRCVPISNHLYFYWYRQILGQKVEFLVSFYNNEISEKSEIFDDQFSVERPDGSNFTLKIRSTKLEDSAMYFCASTPGGGRPDTQYFGPGTRLTVL.

The table lists this clonotype with many counts. The rearrangement joins TRBV5-8 to TRBJ2-7; D unresolved. Trimming removed 0 bases from V and 6 bases from J, with 13 bases in between. Germline lookup yields CDR1 SGHTS and CDR2 YDEGEE. This CDR3 has 14 residues. For the CDR3, the DNA is TGTGCCAGCAGCTTGGAGGGAAAGGCTACCGAGCAGTACTTC. As protein: CASSLEGKATEQYF.

This clonotype has more than one count but fewer than ten. The chain uses TRBV20-1 and TRBJ2-1, with 9 nucleotides matching TRBD2. The trim removed 5 bases at V and 9 bases at J, leaving 11 bases unmatched. The CDR3 has 14 amino acids. Per the germline V gene, CDR1 is DFQATT and CDR2 is SNEGSKA (reference sequence). The CDR3 here is CSAFRAGGQPEQFF. Written as DNA, the CDR3 is TGCAGTGCTTTCAGGGCGGGGGGGCAGCCTGAGCAGTTCTTC.